The sample holds many counts of the clone carrying this TCR beta chain. Its antigen is not identified. This specimen belongs to a study of T cells in Graves' hyperthyroidism and ophthalmopathy. Study outcomes and limitations: Stable hyperthyroidism was told apart from ophthalmopathy by a model built on 13 V-J features.

Blood was drawn at first hyperthyroidism diagnosis, before any ophthalmopathy symptoms. With V trimmed by 5 bases and J by 4 bases, 11 bases remained unmatched. Germline lookup yields CDR1 LNHDA and CDR2 SQIVND (reference sequence). CDR3 length: 16 amino acids. Template material for amplifying TCR beta CDR3 regions consisted of RNA transcripts. During a first-round RT-PCR of the TCR CDR3, the HTBI primer set was used. TCRdb used MiXCR to reprocess the multiplex PCR reads, holding one entry per CDR3 protein. The top ten hold about an eighth of the sample, which has around 240,000 distinct CDR3 sequences, roughly 14% seen once.

The V and J genes are TRBV19 and TRBJ1-5, with TRBD1 matching over 7 bases. Sequencing was performed on blood. The receptor was derived from a woman in her thirties or forties with Graves' hyperthyroidism that later progressed to Graves' ophthalmopathy. The chain's CDR3 is CASSANFGQANQPQHF. The CDR3, as DNA: TGTGCCAGTAGTGCAAATTTCGGACAGGCAAATCAGCCCCAGCATTTT.